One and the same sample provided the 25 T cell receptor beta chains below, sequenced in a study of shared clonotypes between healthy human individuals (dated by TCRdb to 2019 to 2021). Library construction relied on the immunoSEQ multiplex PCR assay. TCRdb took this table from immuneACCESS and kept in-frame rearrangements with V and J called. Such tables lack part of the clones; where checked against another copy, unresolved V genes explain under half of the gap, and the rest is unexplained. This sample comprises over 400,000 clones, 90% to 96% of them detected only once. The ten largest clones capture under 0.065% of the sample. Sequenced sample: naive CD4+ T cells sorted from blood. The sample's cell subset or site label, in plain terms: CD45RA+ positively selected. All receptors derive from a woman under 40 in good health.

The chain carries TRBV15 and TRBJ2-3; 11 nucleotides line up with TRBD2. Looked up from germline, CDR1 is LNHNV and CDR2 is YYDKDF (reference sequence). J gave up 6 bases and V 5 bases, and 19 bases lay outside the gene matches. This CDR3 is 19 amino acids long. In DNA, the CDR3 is TGTGCCACCAGCTCGGGAATTGGGCTAGCGGGAGGTGCACGGGATACGCAGTATTTT. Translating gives CATSSGIGLAGGARDTQYF.

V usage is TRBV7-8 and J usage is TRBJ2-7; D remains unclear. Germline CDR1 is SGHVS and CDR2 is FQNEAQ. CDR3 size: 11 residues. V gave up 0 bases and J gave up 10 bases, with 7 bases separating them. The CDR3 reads CASSLASYQYF. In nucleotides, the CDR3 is TGTGCCAGCAGCTTAGCGTCCTACCAGTACTTC.

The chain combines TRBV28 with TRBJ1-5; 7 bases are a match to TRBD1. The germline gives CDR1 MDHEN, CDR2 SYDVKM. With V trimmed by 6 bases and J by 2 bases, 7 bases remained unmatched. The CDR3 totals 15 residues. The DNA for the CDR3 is TGTGCCAGCAGAACAGGGGCCGAGGGCAATCAGCCCCAGCATTTT. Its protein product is CASRTGAEGNQPQHF.

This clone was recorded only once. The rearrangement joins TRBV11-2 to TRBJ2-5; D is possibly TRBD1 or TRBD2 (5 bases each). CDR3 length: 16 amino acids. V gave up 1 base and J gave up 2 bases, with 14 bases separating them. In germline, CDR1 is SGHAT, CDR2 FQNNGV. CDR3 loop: CASSLGTLGLQETQYF. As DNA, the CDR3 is TGTGCCAGCAGCTTAGGGACACTAGGGCTTCAAGAGACCCAGTACTTC.

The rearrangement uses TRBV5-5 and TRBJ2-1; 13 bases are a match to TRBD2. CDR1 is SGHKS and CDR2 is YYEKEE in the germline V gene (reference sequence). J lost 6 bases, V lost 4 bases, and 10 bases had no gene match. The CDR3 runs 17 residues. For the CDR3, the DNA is TGTGCCAGCAGCCCAATCCGGACTAGCGGGAGTGGCAATGAGCAGTTCTTC. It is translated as CASSPIRTSGSGNEQFF.

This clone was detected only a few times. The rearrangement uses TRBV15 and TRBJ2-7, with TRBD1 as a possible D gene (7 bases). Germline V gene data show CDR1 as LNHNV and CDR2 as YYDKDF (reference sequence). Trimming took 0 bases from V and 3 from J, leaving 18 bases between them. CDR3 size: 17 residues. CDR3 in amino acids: CATSRDLGRGVYYEQYF. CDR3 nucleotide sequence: TGTGCCACCAGCAGAGATCTTGGCAGGGGGGTATACTACGAGCAGTACTTC.

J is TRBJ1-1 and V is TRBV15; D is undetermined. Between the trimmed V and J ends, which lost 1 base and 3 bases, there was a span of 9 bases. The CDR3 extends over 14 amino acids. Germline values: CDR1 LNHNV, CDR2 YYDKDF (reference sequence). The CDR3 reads CATSRVGGYTEAFF. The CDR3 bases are TGTGCCACCAGCAGAGTGGGCGGATACACTGAAGCTTTCTTT.

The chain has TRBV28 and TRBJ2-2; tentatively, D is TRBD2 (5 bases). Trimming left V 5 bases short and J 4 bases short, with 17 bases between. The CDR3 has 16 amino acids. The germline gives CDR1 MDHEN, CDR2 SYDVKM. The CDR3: CASSGLRGKITGELFF. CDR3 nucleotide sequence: TGTGCCAGCAGTGGCCTTCGGGGTAAAATCACCGGGGAGCTGTTTTTT.

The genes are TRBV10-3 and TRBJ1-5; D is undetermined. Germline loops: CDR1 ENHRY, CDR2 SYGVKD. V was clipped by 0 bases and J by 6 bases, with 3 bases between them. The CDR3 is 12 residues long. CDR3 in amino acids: CAISESTQPQHF. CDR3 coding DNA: TGTGCCATCAGTGAGTCGACTCAGCCCCAGCATTTT.

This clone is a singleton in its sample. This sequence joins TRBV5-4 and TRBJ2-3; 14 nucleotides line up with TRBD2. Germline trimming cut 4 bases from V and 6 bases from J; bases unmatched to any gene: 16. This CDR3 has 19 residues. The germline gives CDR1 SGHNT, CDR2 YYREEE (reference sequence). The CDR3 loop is CASSRTRTSGRTRPDTQYF. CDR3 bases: TGTGCCAGCAGCCGTACCCGGACTAGCGGGAGGACTAGGCCGGATACGCAGTATTTT.

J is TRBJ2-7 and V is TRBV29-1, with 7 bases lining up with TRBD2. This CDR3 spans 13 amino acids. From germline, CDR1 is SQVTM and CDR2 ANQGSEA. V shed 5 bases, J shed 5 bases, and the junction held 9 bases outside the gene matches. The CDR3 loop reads CSVRGRASDEQYF. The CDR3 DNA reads TGCAGCGTTAGAGGGAGGGCCAGCGACGAGCAGTACTTC.

CDR3 amino acids: CASSHQSEQYF. CDR3 in DNA: TGTGCCAGCAGCCATCAGTCCGAGCAGTACTTC. The chain links TRBV6-5 to TRBJ2-7; no reliable D call. CDR1 MNHEY and CDR2 SVGAGI come from the germline V gene. This CDR3 is built from 11 residues. The ends were cut back, 6 bases at V and 6 bases at J, with 9 bases in the middle.

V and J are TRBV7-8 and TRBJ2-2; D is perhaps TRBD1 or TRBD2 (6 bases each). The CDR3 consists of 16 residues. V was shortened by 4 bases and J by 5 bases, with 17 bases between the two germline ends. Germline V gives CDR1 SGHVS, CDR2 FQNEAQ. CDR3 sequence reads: CASSSLGGLVTGELFF. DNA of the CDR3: TGTGCCAGCAGCTCTCTGGGGGGCCTGGTAACCGGGGAGCTGTTTTTT.

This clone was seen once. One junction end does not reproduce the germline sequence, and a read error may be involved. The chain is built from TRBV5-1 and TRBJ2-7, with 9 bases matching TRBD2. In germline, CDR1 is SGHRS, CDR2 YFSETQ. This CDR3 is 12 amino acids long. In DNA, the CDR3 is TGCGCCAGCTCGGTAGCGGGAGCAGCCGTTCTGTTC. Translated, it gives CASSVAGAAVLF.

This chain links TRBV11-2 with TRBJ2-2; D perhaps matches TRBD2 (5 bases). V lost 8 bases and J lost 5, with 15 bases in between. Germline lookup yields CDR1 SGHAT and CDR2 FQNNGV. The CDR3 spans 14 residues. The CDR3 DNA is TGTGCCAGCCAAACGAGGGTGGGGACCGGGGAGCTGTTTTTT. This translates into CASQTRVGTGELFF. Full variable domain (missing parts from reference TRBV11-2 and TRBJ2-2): EAGVAQSPRYKIIEKRQSVAFWCNPISGHATLYWYQQILGQGPKLLIQFQNNGVVDDSQLPKDRFSAERLKGVDSTLKIQPAKLEDSAVYLCASQTRVGTGELFFGEGSRLTVL.

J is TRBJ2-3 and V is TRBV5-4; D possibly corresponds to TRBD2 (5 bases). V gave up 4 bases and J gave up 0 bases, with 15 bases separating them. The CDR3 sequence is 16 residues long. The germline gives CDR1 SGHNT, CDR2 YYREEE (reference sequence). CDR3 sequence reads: CASSLGNSGSTDTQYF. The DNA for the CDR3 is TGTGCCAGCAGCCTGGGGAACAGCGGAAGCACAGATACGCAGTATTTT.

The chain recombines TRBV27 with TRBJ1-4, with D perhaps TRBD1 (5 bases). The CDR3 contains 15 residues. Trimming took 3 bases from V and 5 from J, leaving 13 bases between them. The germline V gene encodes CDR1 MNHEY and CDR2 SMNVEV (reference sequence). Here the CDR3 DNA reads TGTGCCAGCAGTTTTAGGGGTTGGAGGAATGAAAAACTGTTTTTT. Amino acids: CASSFRGWRNEKLFF.

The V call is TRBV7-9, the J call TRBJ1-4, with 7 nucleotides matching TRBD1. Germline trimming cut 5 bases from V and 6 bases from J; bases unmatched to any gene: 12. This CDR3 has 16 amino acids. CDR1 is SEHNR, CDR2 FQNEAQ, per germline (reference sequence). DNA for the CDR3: TGTGCCAGCAGCCCAACCCTCACAGGGGTAGATGAAAAACTGTTTTTT. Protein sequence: CASSPTLTGVDEKLFF.

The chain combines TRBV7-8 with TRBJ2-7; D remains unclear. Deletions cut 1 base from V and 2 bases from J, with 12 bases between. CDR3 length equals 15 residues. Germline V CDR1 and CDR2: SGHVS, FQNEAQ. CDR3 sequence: CASSLEEGIPYEQYF. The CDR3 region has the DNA TGTGCCAGCAGCTTAGAGGAAGGAATCCCCTACGAGCAGTACTTC. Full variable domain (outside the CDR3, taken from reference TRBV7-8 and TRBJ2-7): GAGVSQSPRYKVAKRGQDVALRCDPISGHVSLFWYQQALGQGPEFLTYFQNEAQLDKSGLPSDRFFAERPEGSVSTLKIQRTQQEDSAVYLCASSLEEGIPYEQYFGPGTRLTVT.

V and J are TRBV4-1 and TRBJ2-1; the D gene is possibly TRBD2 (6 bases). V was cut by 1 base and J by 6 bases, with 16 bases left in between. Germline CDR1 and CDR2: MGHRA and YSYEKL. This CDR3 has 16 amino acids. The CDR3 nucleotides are TGCGCCAGCAGCCAAGGGGCCGGGGGACGGAGCAATGAGCAGTTCTTC. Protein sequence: CASSQGAGGRSNEQFF.

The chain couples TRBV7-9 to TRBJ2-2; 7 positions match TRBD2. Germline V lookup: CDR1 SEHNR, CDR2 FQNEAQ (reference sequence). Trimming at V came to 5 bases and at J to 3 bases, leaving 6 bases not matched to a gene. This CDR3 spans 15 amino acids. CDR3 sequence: CASSPRAGDTGELFF. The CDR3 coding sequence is TGTGCCAGCAGCCCCAGGGCGGGAGACACCGGGGAGCTGTTTTTT.

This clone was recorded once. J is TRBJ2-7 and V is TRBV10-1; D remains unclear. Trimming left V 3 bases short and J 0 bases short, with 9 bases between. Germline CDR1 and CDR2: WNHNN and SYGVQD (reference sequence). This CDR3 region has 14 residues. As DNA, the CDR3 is TGCGCCAGCAGTGATCCTGGTAGCTCCTACGAGCAGTACTTC. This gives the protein CASSDPGSSYEQYF.

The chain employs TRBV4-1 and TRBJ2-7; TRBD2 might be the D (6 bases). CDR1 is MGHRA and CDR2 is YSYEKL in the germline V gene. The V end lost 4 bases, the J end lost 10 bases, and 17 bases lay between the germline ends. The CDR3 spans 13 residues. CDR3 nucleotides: TGCGCCAGCAGCCCGTTCGGGACTGAGAATCAGTACTTC. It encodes CASSPFGTENQYF.

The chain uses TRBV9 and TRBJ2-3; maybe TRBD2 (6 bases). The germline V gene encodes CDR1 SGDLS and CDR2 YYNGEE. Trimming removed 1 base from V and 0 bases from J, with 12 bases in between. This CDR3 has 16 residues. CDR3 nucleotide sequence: TGTGCCAGCAGCGTACTAGCGACCTTTAGCACAGATACGCAGTATTTT. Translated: CASSVLATFSTDTQYF.

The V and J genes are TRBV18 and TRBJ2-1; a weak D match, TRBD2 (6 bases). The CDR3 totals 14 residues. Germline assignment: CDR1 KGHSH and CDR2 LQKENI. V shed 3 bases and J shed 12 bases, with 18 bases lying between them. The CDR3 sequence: CASSPFSGGDVQFF. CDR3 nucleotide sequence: TGTGCCAGCTCACCCTTTAGCGGAGGGGATGTGCAGTTCTTC.